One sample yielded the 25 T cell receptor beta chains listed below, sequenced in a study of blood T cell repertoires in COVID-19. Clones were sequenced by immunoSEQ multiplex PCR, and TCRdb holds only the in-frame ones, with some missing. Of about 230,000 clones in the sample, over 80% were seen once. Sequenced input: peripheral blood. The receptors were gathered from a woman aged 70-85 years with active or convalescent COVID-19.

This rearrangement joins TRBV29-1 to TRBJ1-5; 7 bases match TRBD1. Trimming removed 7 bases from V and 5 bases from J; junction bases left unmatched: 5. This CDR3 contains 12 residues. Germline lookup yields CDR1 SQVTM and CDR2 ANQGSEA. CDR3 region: CSAGDSDQPQHF. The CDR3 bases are TGCAGCGCCGGGGACAGCGATCAGCCCCAGCATTTT.

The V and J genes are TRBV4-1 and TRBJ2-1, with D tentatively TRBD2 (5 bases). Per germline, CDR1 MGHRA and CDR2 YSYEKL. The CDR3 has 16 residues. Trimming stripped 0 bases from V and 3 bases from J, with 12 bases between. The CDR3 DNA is TGCGCCAGCAGCCAAGATGAGCTGCGGGTCTACAATGAGCAGTTCTTC. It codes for CASSQDELRVYNEQFF.

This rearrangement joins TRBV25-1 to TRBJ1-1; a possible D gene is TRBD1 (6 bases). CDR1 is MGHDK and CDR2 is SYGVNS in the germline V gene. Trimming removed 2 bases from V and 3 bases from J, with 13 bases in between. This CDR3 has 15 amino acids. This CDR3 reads CASSERGGRDTEAFF. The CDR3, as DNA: TGTGCCAGCAGTGAACGCGGGGGCCGAGACACTGAAGCTTTCTTT.

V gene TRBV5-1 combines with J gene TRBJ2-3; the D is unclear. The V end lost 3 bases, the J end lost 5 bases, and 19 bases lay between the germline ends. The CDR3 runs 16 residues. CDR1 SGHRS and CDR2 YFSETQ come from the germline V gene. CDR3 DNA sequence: TGCGCCAGCAGCTCTTACCGCACCAGGTCGAGAGATACGCAGTATTTT. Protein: CASSSYRTRSRDTQYF.

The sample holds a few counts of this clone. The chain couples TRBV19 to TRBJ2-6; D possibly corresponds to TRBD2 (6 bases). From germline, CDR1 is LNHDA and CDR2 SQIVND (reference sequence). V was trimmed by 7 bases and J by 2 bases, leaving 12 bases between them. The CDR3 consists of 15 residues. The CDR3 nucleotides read TGTGCCAGTATGGGGGGAGACCCTGGGGCCAACGTCCTGACTTTC. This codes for CASMGGDPGANVLTF.

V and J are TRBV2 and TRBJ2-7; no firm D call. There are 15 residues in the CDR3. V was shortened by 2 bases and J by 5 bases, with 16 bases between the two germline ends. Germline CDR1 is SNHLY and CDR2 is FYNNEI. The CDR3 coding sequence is TGTGCCAGCAGTGAACTAGATTGGTTCGGTGACGAGCAGTACTTC. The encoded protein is CASSELDWFGDEQYF.

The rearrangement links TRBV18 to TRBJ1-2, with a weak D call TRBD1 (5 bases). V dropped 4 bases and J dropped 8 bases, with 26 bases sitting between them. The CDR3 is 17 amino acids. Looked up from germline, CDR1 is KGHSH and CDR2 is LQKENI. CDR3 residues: CASSQPTPVGVLAGYTF. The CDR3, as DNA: TGTGCCAGCTCACAACCGACACCCGTAGGGGTTTTAGCCGGCTACACCTTC.

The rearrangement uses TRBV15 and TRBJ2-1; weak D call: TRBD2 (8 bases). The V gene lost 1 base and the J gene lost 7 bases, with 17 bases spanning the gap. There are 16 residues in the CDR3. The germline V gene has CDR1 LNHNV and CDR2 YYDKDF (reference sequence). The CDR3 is CATSRGDSGSGNEQFF. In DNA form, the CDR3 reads TGTGCCACCAGCAGAGGGGACAGCGGGAGTGGGAATGAGCAGTTCTTC.

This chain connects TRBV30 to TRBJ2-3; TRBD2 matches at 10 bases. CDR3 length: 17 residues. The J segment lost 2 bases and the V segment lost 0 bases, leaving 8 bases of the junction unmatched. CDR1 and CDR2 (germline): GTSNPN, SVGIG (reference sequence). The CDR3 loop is CAWSVWASGGYTDTQYF. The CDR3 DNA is TGTGCCTGGAGTGTATGGGCTAGCGGGGGATACACAGATACGCAGTATTTT. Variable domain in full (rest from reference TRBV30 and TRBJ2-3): SQTIHQWPATLVQPVGSPLSLECTVEGTSNPNLYWYRQAAGRGLQLLFYSVGIGQISSEVPQNLSASRPQDRQFILSSKKLLLSDSGFYLCAWSVWASGGYTDTQYFGPGTRLTVL.

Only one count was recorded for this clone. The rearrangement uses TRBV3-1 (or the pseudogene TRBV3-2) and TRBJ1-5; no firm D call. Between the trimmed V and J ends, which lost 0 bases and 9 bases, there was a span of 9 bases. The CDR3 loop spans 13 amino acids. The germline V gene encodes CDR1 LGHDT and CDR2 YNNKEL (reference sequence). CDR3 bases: TGTGCCAGCAGCCAAGATAGAAGTTCGCCCCAGCATTTT. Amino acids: CASSQDRSSPQHF.

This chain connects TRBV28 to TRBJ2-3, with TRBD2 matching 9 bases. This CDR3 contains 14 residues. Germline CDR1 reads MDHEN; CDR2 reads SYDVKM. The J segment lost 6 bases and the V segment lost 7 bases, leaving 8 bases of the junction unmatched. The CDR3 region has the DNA TGTGCCAGCAACATAGCGGGAGCATCGGATACGCAGTATTTT. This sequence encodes CASNIAGASDTQYF. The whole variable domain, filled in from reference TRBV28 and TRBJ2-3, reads DVKVTQSSRYLVKRTGEKVFLECVQDMDHENMFWYRQDPGLGLRLIYFSYDVKMKEKGDIPEGYSVSREKKERFSLILESASTNQTSMYLCASNIAGASDTQYFGPGTRLTVL.

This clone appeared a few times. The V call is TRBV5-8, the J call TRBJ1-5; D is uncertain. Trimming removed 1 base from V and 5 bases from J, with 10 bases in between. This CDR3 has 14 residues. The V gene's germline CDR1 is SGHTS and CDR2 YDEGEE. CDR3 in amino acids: CASSLMGGHQPQHF. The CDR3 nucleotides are TGTGCCAGCAGCTTGATGGGAGGGCATCAGCCCCAGCATTTT.

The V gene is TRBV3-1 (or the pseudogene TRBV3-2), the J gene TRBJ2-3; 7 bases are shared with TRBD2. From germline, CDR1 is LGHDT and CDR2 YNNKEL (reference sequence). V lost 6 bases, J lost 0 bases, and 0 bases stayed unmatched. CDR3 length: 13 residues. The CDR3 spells CASRTSSTDTQYF. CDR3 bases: TGTGCCAGCAGGACTAGCAGCACAGATACGCAGTATTTT.

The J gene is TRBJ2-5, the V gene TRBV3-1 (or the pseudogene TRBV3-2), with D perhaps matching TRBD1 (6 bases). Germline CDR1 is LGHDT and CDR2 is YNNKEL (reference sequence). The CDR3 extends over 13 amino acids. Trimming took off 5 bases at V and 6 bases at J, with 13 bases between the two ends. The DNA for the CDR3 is TGTGCCAGCAGCGGAACAGGGATACAGACCCAGTACTTC. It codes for CASSGTGIQTQYF.

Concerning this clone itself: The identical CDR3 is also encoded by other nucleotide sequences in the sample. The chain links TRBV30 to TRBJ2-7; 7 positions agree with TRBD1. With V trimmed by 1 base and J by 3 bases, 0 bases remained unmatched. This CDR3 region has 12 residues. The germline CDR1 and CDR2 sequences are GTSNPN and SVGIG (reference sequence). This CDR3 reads CAWSGQGYEQYF. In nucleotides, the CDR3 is TGTGCCTGGAGTGGACAGGGCTACGAGCAGTACTTC.

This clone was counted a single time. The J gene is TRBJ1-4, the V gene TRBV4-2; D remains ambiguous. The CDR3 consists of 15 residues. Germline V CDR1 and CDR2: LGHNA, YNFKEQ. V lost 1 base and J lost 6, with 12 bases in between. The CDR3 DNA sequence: TGTGCCAGCAGCCAAGGGGGAGGCCACCATGAAAAACTGTTTTTT. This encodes CASSQGGGHHEKLFF.

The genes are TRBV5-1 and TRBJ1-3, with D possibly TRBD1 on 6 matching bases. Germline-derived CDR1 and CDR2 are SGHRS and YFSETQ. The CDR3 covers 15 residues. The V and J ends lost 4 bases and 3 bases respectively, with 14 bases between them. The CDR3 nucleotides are TGCGCCAGCAGCGCCACCAGGGGAAGTGGAAACACCATATATTTT. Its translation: CASSATRGSGNTIYF.

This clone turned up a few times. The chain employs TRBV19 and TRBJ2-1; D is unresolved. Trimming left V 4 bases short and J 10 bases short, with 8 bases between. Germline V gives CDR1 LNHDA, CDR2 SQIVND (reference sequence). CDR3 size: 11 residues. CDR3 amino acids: CASSRLFEQFF. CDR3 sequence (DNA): TGTGCCAGTAGTAGACTCTTCGAGCAGTTCTTC. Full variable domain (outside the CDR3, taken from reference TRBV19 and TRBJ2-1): DGGITQSPKYLFRKEGQNVTLSCEQNLNHDAMYWYRQDPGQGLRLIYYSQIVNDFQKGDIAEGYSVSREKKESFPLTVTSAQKNPTAFYLCASSRLFEQFFGPGTRLTVL.

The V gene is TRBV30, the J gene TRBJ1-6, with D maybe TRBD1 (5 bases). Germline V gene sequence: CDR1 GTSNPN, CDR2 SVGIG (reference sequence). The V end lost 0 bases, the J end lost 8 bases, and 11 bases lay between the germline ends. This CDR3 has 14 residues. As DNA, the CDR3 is TGTGCCTGGAGTGTACTGGACACCCATTCACCCCTCCACTTT. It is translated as CAWSVLDTHSPLHF. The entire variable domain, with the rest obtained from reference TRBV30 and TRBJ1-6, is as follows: SQTIHQWPATLVQPVGSPLSLECTVEGTSNPNLYWYRQAAGRGLQLLFYSVGIGQISSEVPQNLSASRPQDRQFILSSKKLLLSDSGFYLCAWSVLDTHSPLHFGNGTRLTVT.

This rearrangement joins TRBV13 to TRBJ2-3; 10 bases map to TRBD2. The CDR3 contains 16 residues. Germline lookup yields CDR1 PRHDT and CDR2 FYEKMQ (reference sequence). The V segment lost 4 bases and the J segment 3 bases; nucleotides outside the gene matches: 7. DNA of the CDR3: TGTGCCAGCAGCTCTTTAGCGGGAGGTCGTACAGATACGCAGTATTTT. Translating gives CASSSLAGGRTDTQYF.

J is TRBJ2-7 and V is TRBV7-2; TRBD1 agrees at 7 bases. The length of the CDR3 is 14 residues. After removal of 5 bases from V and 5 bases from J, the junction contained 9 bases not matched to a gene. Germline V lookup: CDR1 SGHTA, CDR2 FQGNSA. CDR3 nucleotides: TGTGCCAGCAGCCCGAGACAGGGCTGGAACGAGCAGTACTTC. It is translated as CASSPRQGWNEQYF.

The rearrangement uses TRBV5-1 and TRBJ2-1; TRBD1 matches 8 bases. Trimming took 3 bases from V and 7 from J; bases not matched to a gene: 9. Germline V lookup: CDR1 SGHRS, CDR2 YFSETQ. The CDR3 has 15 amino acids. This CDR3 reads CASSSETGAWNEQFF. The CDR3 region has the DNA TGCGCCAGCAGCTCCGAGACAGGGGCCTGGAATGAGCAGTTCTTC. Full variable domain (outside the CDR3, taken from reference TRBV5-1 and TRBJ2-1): KAGVTQTPRYLIKTRGQQVTLSCSPISGHRSVSWYQQTPGQGLQFLFEYFSETQRNKGNFPGRFSGRQFSNSRSEMNVSTLELGDSALYLCASSSETGAWNEQFFGPGTRLTVL.

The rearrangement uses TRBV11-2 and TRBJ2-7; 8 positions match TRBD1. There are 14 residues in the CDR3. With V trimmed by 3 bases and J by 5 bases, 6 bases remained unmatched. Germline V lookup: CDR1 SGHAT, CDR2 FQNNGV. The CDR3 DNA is TGTGCCAGCAGCTTGGACAGGGTGTCCCACGAGCAGTACTTC. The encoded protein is CASSLDRVSHEQYF.

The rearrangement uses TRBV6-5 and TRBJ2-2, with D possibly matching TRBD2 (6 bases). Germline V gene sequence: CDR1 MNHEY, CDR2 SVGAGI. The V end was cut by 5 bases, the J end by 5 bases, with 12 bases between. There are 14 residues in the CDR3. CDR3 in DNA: TGTGCCAGCAGTCAAAGGAGGGCTACCGGGGAGCTGTTTTTT. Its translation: CASSQRRATGELFF.

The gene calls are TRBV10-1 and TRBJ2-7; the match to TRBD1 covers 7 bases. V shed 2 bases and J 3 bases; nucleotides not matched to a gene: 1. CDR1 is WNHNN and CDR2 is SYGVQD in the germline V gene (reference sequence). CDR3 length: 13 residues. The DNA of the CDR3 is TGCGCCAGCAGTGAGGACAGGGACTACGAGCAGTACTTC. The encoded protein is CASSEDRDYEQYF.